This is a list of T cell receptor beta chains from one sample in a study of T cells in Graves' hyperthyroidism and ophthalmopathy. TCRdb re-derived calls from the multiplex PCR reads in MiXCR, one entry per CDR3 protein. The sample includes some 400,000 distinct CDR3 sequences, around 13% of them seen just once. Sequenced sample: blood. The receptors were sampled from an older woman with Graves' hyperthyroidism. Both conserved end residues are part of each CDR3. D genes are given only for firm matches. For some rows the clone size is stated as once, few or many, or as a class when expanded; others skip it.

V gene,clone size,D gene,J gene,CDR3 protein,CDR3 DNA
TRBV2,many,-,TRBJ2-1,CASSGDVNEQFF,TGTGCCAGCAGCGGGGACGTAAATGAGCAGTTCTTC
TRBV15,few,TRBD2,TRBJ2-1,CATGAGGGLREQFF,TGTGCCACCGGAGCGGGAGGAGGGTTAAGAGAGCAGTTCTTC
TRBV27,many,TRBD1,TRBJ1-2,CASSVQPDRAGYGYTF,TGTGCCAGCAGTGTTCAGCCGGACAGGGCTGGCTATGGCTACACCTTC
TRBV6-5,-,-,TRBJ1-1,CASSYRGGNTEAFF,TGTGCCAGCAGTTATCGGGGGGGGAACACTGAAGCTTTCTTT
TRBV20-1,-,-,TRBJ2-3,CSARTAQRNTDTQYF,TGCAGTGCCAGGACGGCCCAGCGGAACACAGATACGCAGTATTTT
TRBV27,many,TRBD2,TRBJ2-3,CASGRGSTDTQYF,TGTGCCAGCGGGAGGGGTAGCACAGATACGCAGTATTTT
TRBV2,many,-,TRBJ2-7,CASSVTTQSYEQYF,TGTGCCAGCAGTGTAACGACCCAATCCTACGAGCAGTACTTC
TRBV6-1,many,-,TRBJ1-2,CASRATGYTF,TGTGCCAGCAGAGCAACTGGCTACACCTTC
TRBV5-1,once,-,TRBJ2-1,CASSPRTRGSYNEQFF,TGCGCCAGCAGCCCGCGCACCAGGGGCTCCTACAATGAGCAGTTCTTC
TRBV12-3/TRBV12-4,many,-,TRBJ2-3,CASSLVLSTDTQYF,TGTGCCAGCAGTTTGGTTTTGAGCACAGATACGCAGTATTTT
TRBV20-1,many,TRBD1,TRBJ2-5,CSARRRGQETQYF,TGCAGTGCTAGACGCAGGGGGCAAGAGACCCAGTACTTC
TRBV5-1,-,TRBD1,TRBJ2-2,CASSVGQPNTGELFF,TGCGCCAGCAGCGTGGGACAGCCGAACACCGGGGAGCTGTTTTTT
TRBV6-1,-,-,TRBJ2-6,CASSEQMGRGANVLTF,TGTGCCAGCAGTGAACAAATGGGGCGCGGGGCCAACGTCCTGACTTTC
TRBV12-3/TRBV12-4,-,TRBD2,TRBJ2-7,CASSLGGLAGSYEQYF,TGTGCCAGCAGTTTGGGGGGGCTAGCGGGTTCCTACGAGCAGTACTTC
TRBV11-3,few,TRBD2,TRBJ2-1,CASRTGLAGDNEQFF,TGTGCCAGCAGGACGGGACTAGCGGGAGACAATGAGCAGTTCTTC
TRBV20-1,many,TRBD1,TRBJ2-7,CSARVGRGRYEQYF,TGCAGTGCTAGAGTCGGCAGGGGGAGATACGAGCAGTACTTC
TRBV20-1,many,TRBD1,TRBJ2-1,CSAEYRGQNEQFF,TGCAGTGCAGAATACAGGGGTCAGAATGAGCAGTTCTTC
TRBV14,few,-,TRBJ2-7,CAGSPGTYEQYF,TGTGCCGGCAGCCCAGGCACCTACGAGCAGTACTTC
TRBV12-5,many,TRBD2,TRBJ2-5,CAEGGGHQSQETQYF,TGTGCCGAGGGCGGGGGGCACCAAAGCCAAGAGACCCAGTACTTC
TRBV28,many,-,TRBJ1-1,CASSLGNTEAFF,TGTGCCAGCAGCCTAGGGAACACTGAAGCTTTCTTT
TRBV12-3/TRBV12-4,many,-,TRBJ1-1,CASSLWGWSEAFF,TGTGCCAGCAGTTTATGGGGTTGGTCTGAAGCTTTCTTT
TRBV20-1,many,TRBD2,TRBJ2-1,CSASGTSGVFNEQFF,TGCAGTGCTAGCGGGACTAGCGGCGTTTTTAATGAGCAGTTCTTC
TRBV6-6,few,-,TRBJ2-2,CASSYGWGTGELFF,TGTGCCAGCAGTTACGGTTGGGGCACCGGGGAGCTGTTTTTT
TRBV6-1,many,TRBD1,TRBJ2-3,CASSRDRGADTQYF,TGTGCCAGCAGCCGGGACAGGGGGGCAGATACGCAGTATTTT
TRBV24-1,-,TRBD2,TRBJ2-3,CATSTPRASGSPTDTQYF,TGTGCCACCAGTACCCCCCGGGCGAGCGGGAGTCCCACAGATACGCAGTATTTT
TRBV7-9,-,-,TRBJ2-5,CASSLREQETQYF,TGTGCCAGCAGCTTACGCGAACAAGAGACCCAGTACTTC
TRBV6-5,many,-,TRBJ2-2,CASSYSKGNTGELFF,TGTGCCAGCAGTTACTCAAAAGGGAACACCGGGGAGCTGTTTTTT
TRBV3-1,-,TRBD2,TRBJ2-5,CASSQGRTSGKETQYF,TGTGCCAGCAGCCAAGGTCGGACTAGCGGGAAAGAGACCCAGTACTTC
TRBV4-1,-,TRBD2,TRBJ2-2,CASSPVGPSGHTWELFF,TGCGCCAGCAGCCCCGTTGGGCCTAGCGGACACACCTGGGAGCTGTTTTTT
TRBV11-3,-,TRBD2,TRBJ2-7,CASSLGGTSEQYF,TGTGCCAGCAGCTTAGGCGGGACTAGCGAGCAGTACTTC
TRBV20-1,-,TRBD2,TRBJ2-4,CSAKQGTSGSNYIQYF,TGCAGTGCTAAACAGGGGACTAGCGGGAGCAATTACATTCAGTACTTC
TRBV11-3,many,TRBD2,TRBJ2-5,CASSRGGVEETQYF,TGTGCCAGCAGCCGGGGGGGGGTAGAAGAGACCCAGTACTTC
TRBV30,many,-,TRBJ1-5,CAWSVRGTPNQPQHF,TGTGCCTGGAGTGTACGGGGGACACCAAATCAGCCCCAGCATTTT
TRBV20-1,-,TRBD2,TRBJ2-1,CSAVGLAGENGEQFF,TGCAGTGCCGTGGGACTAGCGGGAGAGAATGGTGAGCAGTTCTTC
TRBV19,-,TRBD1,TRBJ2-3,CASSSRDRSTDTQYF,TGTGCCAGTAGCTCCCGGGACAGAAGCACAGATACGCAGTATTTT
TRBV27,many,TRBD1,TRBJ1-6,CASTWTGQGFSPLHF,TGTGCCAGCACCTGGACTGGACAGGGATTTTCACCCCTCCACTTT
TRBV20-1,many,TRBD1,TRBJ2-5,CSARALPGQVQETQYF,TGCAGTGCTAGAGCCCTCCCGGGACAGGTCCAAGAGACCCAGTACTTC
TRBV30,many,-,TRBJ2-5,CAWTWRGETQYF,TGTGCCTGGACTTGGAGGGGAGAGACCCAGTACTTC
TRBV20-1,many,TRBD1,TRBJ1-1,CSAREDRAEAFF,TGCAGTGCTAGAGAGGACAGGGCTGAAGCTTTCTTT
TRBV6-2/TRBV6-3,many,-,TRBJ2-3,CASSYSTSSTDTQYF,TGTGCCAGCAGTTACTCGACCAGTAGCACAGATACGCAGTATTTT
TRBV4-1,once,TRBD1,TRBJ2-4,CASSRAGQGSKNIQYF,TGCGCCAGCAGCCGGGCAGGACAGGGCTCGAAAAACATTCAGTACTTC
TRBV5-6,many,-,TRBJ2-2,CASSSLATNTGELFF,TGTGCCAGCAGCTCCCTAGCGACCAACACCGGGGAGCTGTTTTTT
TRBV12-3/TRBV12-4,-,TRBD1,TRBJ1-2,CASSAGTGGRGGYGYTF,TGTGCCAGCAGTGCCGGGACAGGGGGCCGCGGGGGCTATGGCTACACCTTC
TRBV29-1,few,-,TRBJ1-2,CSDGGWNGYTF,TGCAGCGACGGTGGGTGGAATGGCTACACCTTC
TRBV6-2/TRBV6-3,many,TRBD1,TRBJ2-1,CASRATGFLDNNEQFF,TGTGCCAGCAGGGCGACAGGGTTTCTAGACAACAATGAGCAGTTCTTC
TRBV20-1,many,-,TRBJ2-3,CSARARGGASDTQYF,TGCAGTGCTAGAGCCAGGGGGGGCGCCTCAGATACGCAGTATTTT
TRBV12-3/TRBV12-4,many,TRBD1,TRBJ2-7,CASTYTGGTYEQYF,TGTGCCAGCACCTACACAGGGGGGACCTACGAGCAGTACTTC
TRBV18,many,-,TRBJ1-2,CASSPDLARVGYTF,TGTGCCAGCTCACCAGATTTGGCAAGGGTTGGCTACACCTTC
TRBV18,many,-,TRBJ1-1,CASSPGLPGMNTEAFF,TGTGCCAGCTCACCGGGCCTCCCCGGCATGAACACTGAAGCTTTCTTT
TRBV2,many,-,TRBJ1-1,CASSEATGQATEAFF,TGTGCCAGCAGTGAAGCGACGGGCCAGGCCACTGAAGCTTTCTTT
TRBV7-9,-,TRBD2,TRBJ2-3,CASSFSGVTDTQYF,TGTGCCAGCAGCTTTAGCGGGGTAACAGATACGCAGTATTTT
TRBV6-1,many,-,TRBJ2-1,CASSPTTSLSYNEQFF,TGTGCCAGCAGCCCAACTACTAGCCTCTCCTACAATGAGCAGTTCTTC
TRBV12-3/TRBV12-4,many,-,TRBJ2-3,CASSFDTTSGTDTQYF,TGTGCCAGCAGTTTCGACACTACCTCGGGGACAGATACGCAGTATTTT
TRBV11-2,few,-,TRBJ2-2,CASSGTGWTGELFF,TGTGCCAGTAGTGGAACAGGCTGGACCGGGGAGCTGTTTTTT